This T cell receptor (beta chain) appears in the sequencing data of a study of blood T cell repertoires in COVID-19. The wider study: Some COVID-19 samples were acute and others convalescent; all came from the United States, Italy and Spain. T cells, B-cell-depleted T cells, or PBMCs provided the cDNA or gDNA that served as material.

The CDR3 length is 14 residues. Trimming took 3 bases from V and 5 from J; bases not matched to a gene: 4. Germline V lookup: CDR1 SGHVS, CDR2 FQNEAQ. As processed by the authors: Cell counts per sample came from amplifying reference gene primers. TCRdb keeps only in-frame clones here, not all; method: immunoSEQ multiplex PCR. V and J calls and clone size are as listed in that table; D and trimming were resolved from the DNA. The sample records 200,000 to 300,000 clones, about 88% being singletons. This sequence was found in a man in his sixties who had recovered from COVID-19. The rearrangement links TRBV7-8 to TRBJ2-7; 10 bases line up with TRBD1. The sequencing input was peripheral blood. Here the CDR3 reads CASSLPTGGHEQYF. The CDR3, as DNA: TGTGCCAGCAGCTTGCCGACAGGGGGCCACGAGCAGTACTTC.